This note documents a single T cell receptor beta chain sequence. The source of the sample is a study of OX40 agonist ivuxolimab in advanced cancers. TCRdb keeps only in-frame clones here, not all; method: immunoSEQ multiplex PCR. The table has 50,000 to 70,000 clones, roughly 84% seen once; the top ten hold roughly 3.1%. The specimen comprised CD4+ or CD8+ T cells sorted from blood, sampled in a trial of the OX40 agonist ivuxolimab. The clonotype originates from an adult with an advanced solid tumor such as melanoma, head and neck, liver or kidney cancer.

CDR3 bases: TGTGCCAGCAGCTTAGGAGGAAGATATGGCTACACCTTC. It is translated as CASSLGGRYGYTF. This chain connects TRBV7-6 to TRBJ1-2; D gene unclear. V shed 1 base and J shed 5 bases, with 8 bases lying between them. CDR3 length: 13 residues. Germline values: CDR1 SGHVS, CDR2 FNYEAQ.